The 11 T cell receptor beta chains given below trace back to one sample, sequenced in a study of blood T cell repertoires in COVID-19. TCRdb keeps only in-frame clones here, not all; method: immunoSEQ multiplex PCR. The sample lists fewer than 250,000 clones, 82% seen once, with approximately 4.5% in the top ten. Sequenced material: peripheral blood. The receptor set was obtained from a woman between 70 and 85 years old with acute or convalescent COVID-19.

The V and J genes are TRBV3-1 (or the pseudogene TRBV3-2) and TRBJ1-2; tentative D call: TRBD1 (5 bases). With 2 bases removed from V and 8 bases from J, the gap between germline ends came to 9 bases. The CDR3 totals 12 residues. CDR1 LGHDT and CDR2 YNNKEL come from the germline V gene (reference sequence). The CDR3 sequence: CASSQRGQGYTF. The CDR3 bases are TGTGCCAGCAGCCAAAGGGGTCAGGGCTACACCTTC.

The chain couples TRBV11-2 to TRBJ2-6; 8 bases are shared with TRBD1. The CDR3 spans 18 residues. Germline assignment: CDR1 SGHAT and CDR2 FQNNGV. The ends lost 4 bases at V and 0 bases at J; junction bases unmatched: 8. The DNA for the CDR3 is TGTGCCAGCAGCTCAAGGACAGGGAGCTACTCTGGGGCCAACGTCCTGACTTTC. This sequence encodes CASSSRTGSYSGANVLTF.

This clone has just one count. The chain joins TRBV7-2 to TRBJ1-5; D remains ambiguous. The CDR3 runs to 15 residues. The V gene lost 4 bases and the J gene lost 0 bases, with 10 bases spanning the gap. The germline CDR1 and CDR2 sequences are SGHTA and FQGNSA. The CDR3 region is CASSSPEYSNQPQHF. In DNA, the CDR3 is TGTGCCAGCAGCTCCCCGGAGTATAGCAATCAGCCCCAGCATTTT.

This clone was detected only once. The chain employs TRBV20-1 and TRBJ1-1; D not certain. Trimming left V 5 bases short and J 1 base short, with 5 bases between. This CDR3 is 11 amino acids long. Per germline, CDR1 DFQATT and CDR2 SNEGSKA (reference sequence). The CDR3 loop is CSAFKNTEAFF. The CDR3 coding sequence is TGCAGTGCTTTTAAGAACACTGAAGCTTTCTTT.

The V gene is TRBV5-6, the J gene TRBJ1-3; D gene unclear. V lost 0 bases to trimming and J lost 2 bases, with 9 bases between them. Germline-derived CDR1 and CDR2 are SGHDT and YYEEEE. There are 15 residues in the CDR3. The CDR3 spells CASSLGGGTGNTIYF. CDR3 in DNA: TGTGCCAGCAGCTTGGGAGGAGGGACTGGAAACACCATATATTTT.

This chain links TRBV11-3 with TRBJ2-1; possible D gene TRBD1, 5 bases. Trimming left V 0 bases short and J 6 bases short, with 9 bases between. The germline gives CDR1 SGHNT, CDR2 YENEEA. The CDR3 is 14 residues long. CDR3 sequence reads: CASSLDWGSNEQFF. The CDR3 DNA reads TGTGCCAGCAGCTTAGACTGGGGCAGCAATGAGCAGTTCTTC.

The CDR3 DNA sequence: TGTGCCAGCAGCCTGGGTGGGACAGGGTTGTATCAGCCCCAGCATTTT. The encoded protein is CASSLGGTGLYQPQHF. The chain combines TRBV5-6 with TRBJ1-5; 9 bases match TRBD1. The V and J ends lost 4 bases and 5 bases, in that order; junction bases with no gene match: 10. The CDR3 consists of 16 residues. The germline CDR1 and CDR2 sequences are SGHDT and YYEEEE.

This clone has a handful of counts. The chain is built from TRBV15 and TRBJ2-5, with D perhaps matching TRBD2 (8 bases). Germline V gene sequence: CDR1 LNHNV, CDR2 YYDKDF (reference sequence). The CDR3 is 17 residues long. V lost 8 bases, J lost 7 bases, and 29 bases lay in between. The CDR3: CATGQGGASGQPGTQYF. As DNA, the CDR3 is TGTGCCACCGGTCAGGGGGGGGCTAGCGGGCAACCCGGGACCCAGTACTTC.

This chain joins TRBV9 and TRBJ1-4, with a tentative D call TRBD1 (5 bases). Germline V gives CDR1 SGDLS, CDR2 YYNGEE. The length of the CDR3 is 15 residues. Trimming took 4 bases from V and 4 from J, leaving 14 bases between them. As DNA, the CDR3 is TGTGCCAGCAGCCCCCACGGGGGGGGTAATGAAAAACTGTTTTTT. It yields the protein CASSPHGGGNEKLFF.

The chain is built from TRBV12-3 or TRBV12-4 and TRBJ1-6; D call uncertain. V was cut by 8 bases and J by 0 bases, with 5 bases left in between. This CDR3 comprises 13 residues. The chain's CDR3 is CASAGSYNSPLHF. The CDR3 nucleotides read TGTGCCAGCGCAGGCTCCTATAATTCACCCCTCCACTTT.

V is TRBV2 and J is TRBJ2-1; D is unresolved. Germline V gene sequence: CDR1 SNHLY, CDR2 FYNNEI. The V end lost 6 bases, the J end lost 7 bases, and 7 bases lay between the germline ends. This CDR3 has 11 residues. CDR3 region: CASSDWNEQFF. Here the CDR3 DNA reads TGTGCCAGCAGCGACTGGAATGAGCAGTTCTTC. Full variable domain (rest looked up from reference TRBV2 and TRBJ2-1): EPEVTQTPSHQVTQMGQEVILRCVPISNHLYFYWYRQILGQKVEFLVSFYNNEISEKSEIFDDQFSVERPDGSNFTLKIRSTKLEDSAMYFCASSDWNEQFFGPGTRLTVL.